Presented here are 9 T cell receptor beta chains from one specimen sequenced in a study of blood T cell repertoires in COVID-19 (TCRdb year 2020). The library was made by the immunoSEQ multiplex PCR assay. TCRdb limited this immuneACCESS table to in-frame rearrangements with V and J called. A share of clones is missing; checked studies link under half to unresolved V genes, and the rest is unexplained. Within this sample are 220,000 or so clones, with about 83% of them counted one time only. Of the sample, roughly 2% is held by the ten largest clones. Input material: PBMCs or T cells enriched from blood (not recorded which). These receptors were obtained from a woman between 45 and 60 years old who had recovered from COVID-19.

The chain combines TRBV3-1 (or the pseudogene TRBV3-2) with TRBJ1-2, with 10 bases fitting TRBD1. The ends lost 5 bases at V and 4 bases at J; junction bases unmatched: 7. Germline assignment: CDR1 LGHDT and CDR2 YNNKEL (reference sequence). CDR3 length: 15 residues. CDR3 sequence: CASSSDRGLLYGYTF. The DNA for the CDR3 is TGTGCCAGCAGCTCCGACAGGGGGCTCCTCTATGGCTACACCTTC.

This clone occurred once. The genes are TRBV7-3 and TRBJ1-1; D possibly corresponds to TRBD1 (6 bases). The CDR3 is 13 amino acids. Trimming shortened V by 0 bases and J by 11 bases, and 13 bases separated the two germline ends. Germline CDR1 SGHTA, CDR2 FQGTGA. The CDR3 coding sequence is TGTGCCAGCAGCTTAACGTCTAACAGGGAGGCTTTCTTT. Its protein is CASSLTSNREAFF.

This clone has more than one count but fewer than ten. The rearrangement uses TRBV10-1 and TRBJ2-3; tentative D call: TRBD2 (7 bases). CDR3 length: 16 residues. Germline loops: CDR1 WNHNN, CDR2 SYGVQD (reference sequence). The germline V and J ends were trimmed by 0 bases and 0 bases, with 10 bases remaining between them. The CDR3 region is CASSESAGASTDTQYF. In DNA form, the CDR3 reads TGCGCCAGCAGTGAGTCGGCGGGGGCCAGCACAGATACGCAGTATTTT.

The V call is TRBV19, the J call TRBJ1-5, with TRBD1 identical over 7 bases. CDR1 is LNHDA, CDR2 SQIVND, per germline (reference sequence). The CDR3 is 13 amino acids. After removal of 7 bases from V and 7 bases from J, the junction contained 7 bases not matched to a gene. The CDR3 bases are TGTGCCAGTATAGGGGGCAGAATGCAGCCCCAGCATTTT. Protein sequence: CASIGGRMQPQHF.

This clone was detected once. V usage is TRBV7-2 and J usage is TRBJ2-7; unclear D gene. With 4 bases removed from V and 2 bases from J, the gap between germline ends came to 9 bases. The CDR3 has 13 residues. From germline, CDR1 is SGHTA and CDR2 FQGNSA. Here the CDR3 DNA reads TGTGCCAGCAGCTCCGCCCCGGCCTACGAGCAGTACTTC. Amino acid sequence: CASSSAPAYEQYF.

This clone was recorded a few times. V is TRBV5-1 and J is TRBJ1-4, with 7 nucleotides matching TRBD1. The CDR3 has 14 amino acids. Looked up from germline, CDR1 is SGHRS and CDR2 is YFSETQ. V shed 3 bases, J shed 7 bases, and the junction held 6 bases outside the gene matches. DNA for the CDR3: TGCGCCAGCAGCTCGGGTGGACAGGCTGAAAAACTGTTTTTT. This translates into CASSSGGQAEKLFF.

Written as DNA, the CDR3 is TGTGCCAGCAGCTTAGGACAGGGAGGCGGCACTGAAGCTTTCTTT. It is translated as CASSLGQGGGTEAFF. This chain connects TRBV11-3 to TRBJ1-1; 7 bases are shared with TRBD1. Trimming removed 1 base from V and 4 bases from J; junction bases left unmatched: 6. The CDR3 totals 15 residues. CDR1 SGHNT and CDR2 YENEEA come from the germline V gene.

CDR3 sequence reads: CASSTGLLGNEQFF. The CDR3 coding sequence is TGTGCCAGTAGTACGGGACTACTAGGCAATGAGCAGTTCTTC. The V call is TRBV19, the J call TRBJ2-1, with TRBD2 matching 7 bases. Per the germline V gene, CDR1 is LNHDA and CDR2 is SQIVND (reference sequence). Trimming cost V 4 bases and J 6 bases; bases outside gene matches: 6. CDR3 size: 14 residues.

The table lists this clone with a count of one. The chain joins TRBV7-2 to TRBJ2-3, with 8 positions matching TRBD2. With V trimmed by 1 base and J by 0 bases, 3 bases remained unmatched. This CDR3 has 16 residues. Germline V gene lookup returns CDR1 SGHTA and CDR2 FQGNSA. The CDR3 loop is CASSLDGTRSTDTQYF. The CDR3 nucleotides are TGTGCCAGCAGCTTAGACGGGACTAGAAGCACAGATACGCAGTATTTT.